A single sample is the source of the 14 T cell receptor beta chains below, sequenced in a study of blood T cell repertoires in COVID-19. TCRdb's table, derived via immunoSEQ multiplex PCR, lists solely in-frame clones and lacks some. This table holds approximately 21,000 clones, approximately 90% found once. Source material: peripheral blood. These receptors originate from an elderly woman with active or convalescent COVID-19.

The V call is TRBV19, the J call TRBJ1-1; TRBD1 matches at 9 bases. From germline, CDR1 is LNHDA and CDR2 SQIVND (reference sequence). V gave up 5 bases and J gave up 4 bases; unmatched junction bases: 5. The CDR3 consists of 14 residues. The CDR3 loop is CASSPGTGLTEAFF. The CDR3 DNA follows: TGTGCCAGTAGTCCCGGGACAGGGCTCACTGAAGCTTTCTTT.

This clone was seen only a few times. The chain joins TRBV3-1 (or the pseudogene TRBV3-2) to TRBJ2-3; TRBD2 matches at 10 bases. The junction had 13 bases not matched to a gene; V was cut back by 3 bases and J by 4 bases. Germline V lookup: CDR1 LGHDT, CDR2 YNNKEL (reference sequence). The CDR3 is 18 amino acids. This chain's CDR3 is CASSQDFDSGGVADTQYF. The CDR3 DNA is TGTGCCAGCAGCCAGGATTTTGACAGCGGGGGGGTGGCAGATACGCAGTATTTT.

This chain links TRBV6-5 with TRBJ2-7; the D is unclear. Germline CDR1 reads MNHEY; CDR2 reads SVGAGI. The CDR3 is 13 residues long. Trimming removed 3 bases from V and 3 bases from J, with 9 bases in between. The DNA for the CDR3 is TGTGCCAGCAGTTATATAGCAGACTACGAGCAGTACTTC. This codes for CASSYIADYEQYF.

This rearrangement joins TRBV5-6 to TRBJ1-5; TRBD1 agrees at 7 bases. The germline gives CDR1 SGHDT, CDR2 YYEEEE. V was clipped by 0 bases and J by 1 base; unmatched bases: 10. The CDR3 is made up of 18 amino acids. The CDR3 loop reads CASSLGMKGARSNQPQHF. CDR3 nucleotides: TGTGCCAGCAGCTTGGGTATGAAGGGGGCCAGGAGCAATCAGCCCCAGCATTTT.

CDR3 protein: CASSSTGGFTGNTIYF. The CDR3 nucleotides are TGTGCCAGTAGTTCTACAGGGGGCTTTACTGGAAACACCATATATTTT. V usage is TRBV19 and J usage is TRBJ1-3; 9 bases are shared with TRBD1. Germline lookup yields CDR1 LNHDA and CDR2 SQIVND (reference sequence). The trim removed 5 bases at V and 2 bases at J, leaving 7 bases unmatched. This CDR3 region has 16 residues. The full variable domain, its missing parts supplied by reference TRBV19 and TRBJ1-3, is DGGITQSPKYLFRKEGQNVTLSCEQNLNHDAMYWYRQDPGQGLRLIYYSQIVNDFQKGDIAEGYSVSREKKESFPLTVTSAQKNPTAFYLCASSSTGGFTGNTIYFGEGSWLTVV.

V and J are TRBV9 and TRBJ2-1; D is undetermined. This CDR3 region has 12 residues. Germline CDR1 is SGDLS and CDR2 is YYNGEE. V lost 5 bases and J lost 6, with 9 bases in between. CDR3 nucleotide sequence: TGTGCCAGCAGGGCCAATTCCAATGAGCAGTTCTTC. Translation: CASRANSNEQFF.

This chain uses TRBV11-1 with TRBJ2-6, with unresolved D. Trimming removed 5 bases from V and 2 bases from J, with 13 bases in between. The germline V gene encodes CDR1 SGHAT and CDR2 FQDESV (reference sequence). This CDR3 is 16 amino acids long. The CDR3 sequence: CASSASSLAGANVLTF. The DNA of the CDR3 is TGTGCCAGCAGCGCTAGTTCTTTGGCTGGGGCCAACGTCCTGACTTTC.

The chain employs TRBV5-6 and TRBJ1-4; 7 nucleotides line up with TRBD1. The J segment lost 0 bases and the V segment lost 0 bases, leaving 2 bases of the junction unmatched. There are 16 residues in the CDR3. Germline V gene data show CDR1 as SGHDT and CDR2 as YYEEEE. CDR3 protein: CASSLVGTATNEKLFF. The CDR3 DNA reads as TGTGCCAGCAGCTTGGTGGGGACAGCAACTAATGAAAAACTGTTTTTT. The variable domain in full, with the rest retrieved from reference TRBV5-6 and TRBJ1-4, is DAGVTQSPTHLIKTRGQQVTLRCSPKSGHDTVSWYQQALGQGPQFIFQYYEEEERQRGNFPDRFSGHQFPNYSSELNVNALLLGDSALYLCASSLVGTATNEKLFFGSGTQLSVL.

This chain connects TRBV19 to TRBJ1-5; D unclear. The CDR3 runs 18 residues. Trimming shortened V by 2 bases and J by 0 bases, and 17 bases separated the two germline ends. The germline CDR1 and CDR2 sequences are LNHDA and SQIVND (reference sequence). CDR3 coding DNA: TGTGCCAGTAGTATAAATACGGGCGGGGTTAATAGCAATCAGCCCCAGCATTTT. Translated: CASSINTGGVNSNQPQHF. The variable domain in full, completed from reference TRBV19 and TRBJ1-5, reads DGGITQSPKYLFRKEGQNVTLSCEQNLNHDAMYWYRQDPGQGLRLIYYSQIVNDFQKGDIAEGYSVSREKKESFPLTVTSAQKNPTAFYLCASSINTGGVNSNQPQHFGDGTRLSIL.

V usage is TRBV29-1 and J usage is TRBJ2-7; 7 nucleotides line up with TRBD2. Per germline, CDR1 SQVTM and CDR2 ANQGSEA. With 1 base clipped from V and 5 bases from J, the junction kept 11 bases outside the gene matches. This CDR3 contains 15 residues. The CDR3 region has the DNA TGCAGCGTTGAAGGTGTCGGGGGGACCCCCCACGAGCAGTACTTC. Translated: CSVEGVGGTPHEQYF.

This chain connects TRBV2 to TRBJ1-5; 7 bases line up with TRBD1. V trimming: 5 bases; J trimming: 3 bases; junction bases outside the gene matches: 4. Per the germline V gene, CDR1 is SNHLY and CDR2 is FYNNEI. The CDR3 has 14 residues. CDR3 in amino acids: CASSRGQSNQPQHF. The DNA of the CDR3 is TGTGCCAGCAGTCGGGGACAGTCCAATCAGCCCCAGCATTTT.

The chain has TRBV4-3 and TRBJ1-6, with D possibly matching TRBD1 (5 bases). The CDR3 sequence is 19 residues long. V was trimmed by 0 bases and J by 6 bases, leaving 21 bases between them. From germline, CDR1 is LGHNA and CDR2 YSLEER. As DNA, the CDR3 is TGCGCCAGCAGCCAAGATCCCCCCCTTGGAGGGGCTGGTAATTCACCCCTCCACTTT. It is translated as CASSQDPPLGGAGNSPLHF.

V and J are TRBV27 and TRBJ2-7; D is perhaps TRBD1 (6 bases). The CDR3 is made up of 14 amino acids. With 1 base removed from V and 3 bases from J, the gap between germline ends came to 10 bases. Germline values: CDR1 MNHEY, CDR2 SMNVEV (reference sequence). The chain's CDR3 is CASSLWQGSYEQYF. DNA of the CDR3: TGTGCCAGCAGTTTATGGCAGGGGAGCTACGAGCAGTACTTC.

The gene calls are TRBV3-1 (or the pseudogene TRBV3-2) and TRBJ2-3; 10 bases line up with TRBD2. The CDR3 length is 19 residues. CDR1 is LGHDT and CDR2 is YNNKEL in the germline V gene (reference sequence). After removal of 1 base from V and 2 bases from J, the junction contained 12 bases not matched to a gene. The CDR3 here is CASSQGRLAGVGVTDTQYF. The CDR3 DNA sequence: TGTGCCAGCAGCCAAGGCAGGCTAGCGGGAGTGGGTGTCACAGATACGCAGTATTTT.